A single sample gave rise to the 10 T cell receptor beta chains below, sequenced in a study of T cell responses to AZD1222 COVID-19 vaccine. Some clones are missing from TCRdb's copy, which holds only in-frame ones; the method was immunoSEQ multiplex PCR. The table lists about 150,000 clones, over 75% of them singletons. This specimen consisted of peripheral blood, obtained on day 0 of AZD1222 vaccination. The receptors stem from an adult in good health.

DNA for the CDR3: TGTGCCAGCAGTTTAACAGGGGCCTACGAGCAGTACTTC. Amino acid sequence: CASSLTGAYEQYF. The rearrangement joins TRBV28 to TRBJ2-7; 7 bases line up with TRBD1. Germline CDR1 is MDHEN and CDR2 is SYDVKM. J was trimmed by 2 bases and V by 2 bases; bases with no gene match: 0. The CDR3 is made up of 13 amino acids.

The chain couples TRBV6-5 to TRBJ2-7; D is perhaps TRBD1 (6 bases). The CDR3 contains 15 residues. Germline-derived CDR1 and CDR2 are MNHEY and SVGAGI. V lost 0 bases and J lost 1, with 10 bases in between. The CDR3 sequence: CASSYSQGHSYEQYF. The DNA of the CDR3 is TGTGCCAGCAGTTACTCTCAGGGGCATTCCTACGAGCAGTACTTC.

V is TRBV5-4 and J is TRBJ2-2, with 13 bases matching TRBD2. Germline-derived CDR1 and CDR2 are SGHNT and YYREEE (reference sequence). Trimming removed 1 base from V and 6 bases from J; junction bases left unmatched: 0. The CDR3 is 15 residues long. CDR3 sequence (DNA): TGTGCCAGCAGCTTGACTAGCGGGGGGGCCGGGGAGCTGTTTTTT. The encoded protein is CASSLTSGGAGELFF.

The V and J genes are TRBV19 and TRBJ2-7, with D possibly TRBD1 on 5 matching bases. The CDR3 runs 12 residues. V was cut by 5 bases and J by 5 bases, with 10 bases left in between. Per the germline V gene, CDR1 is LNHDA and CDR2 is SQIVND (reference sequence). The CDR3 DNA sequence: TGTGCCAGTAGTGGGCAGGGCCACGAGCAGTACTTC. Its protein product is CASSGQGHEQYF.

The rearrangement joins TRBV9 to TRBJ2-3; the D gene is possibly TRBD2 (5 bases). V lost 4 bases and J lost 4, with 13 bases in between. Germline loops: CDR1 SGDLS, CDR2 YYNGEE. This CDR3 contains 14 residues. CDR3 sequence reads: CASSPTRGADTQYF. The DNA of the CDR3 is TGTGCCAGCAGCCCCACTAGAGGCGCAGATACGCAGTATTTT. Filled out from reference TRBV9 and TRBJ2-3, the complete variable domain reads DSGVTQTPKHLITATGQRVTLRCSPRSGDLSVYWYQQSLDQGLQFLIQYYNGEERAKGNILERFSAQQFPDLHSELNLSSLELGDSALYFCASSPTRGADTQYFGPGTRLTVL.

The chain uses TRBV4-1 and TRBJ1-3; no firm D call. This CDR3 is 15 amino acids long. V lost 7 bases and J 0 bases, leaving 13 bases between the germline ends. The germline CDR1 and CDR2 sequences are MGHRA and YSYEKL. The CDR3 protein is CASTSTVPSGNTIYF. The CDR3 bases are TGCGCCAGCACCTCTACCGTACCCTCTGGAAACACCATATATTTT.

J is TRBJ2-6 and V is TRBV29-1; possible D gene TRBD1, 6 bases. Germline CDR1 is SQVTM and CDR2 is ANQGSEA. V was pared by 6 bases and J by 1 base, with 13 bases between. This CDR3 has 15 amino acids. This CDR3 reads CSVVGTISGANVLTF. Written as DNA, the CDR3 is TGCAGCGTGGTCGGGACAATATCTGGGGCCAACGTCCTGACTTTC.

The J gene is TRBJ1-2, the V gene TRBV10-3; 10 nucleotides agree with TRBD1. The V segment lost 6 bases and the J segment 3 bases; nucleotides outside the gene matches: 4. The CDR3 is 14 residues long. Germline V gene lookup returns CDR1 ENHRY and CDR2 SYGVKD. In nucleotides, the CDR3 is TGTGCCATCAGGGGGACAGGGGCGTACTATGGCTACACCTTC. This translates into CAIRGTGAYYGYTF.

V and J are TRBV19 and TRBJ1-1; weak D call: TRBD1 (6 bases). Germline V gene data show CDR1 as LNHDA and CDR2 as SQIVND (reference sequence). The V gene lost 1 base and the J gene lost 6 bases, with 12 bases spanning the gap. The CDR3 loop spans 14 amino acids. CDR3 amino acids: CASSIVARGAEAFF. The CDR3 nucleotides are TGTGCCAGTAGTATAGTTGCGAGGGGGGCTGAAGCTTTCTTT.

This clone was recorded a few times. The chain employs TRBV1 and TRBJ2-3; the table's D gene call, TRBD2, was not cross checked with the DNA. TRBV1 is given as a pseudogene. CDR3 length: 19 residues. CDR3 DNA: TGCACCAGCAGCCAAGGGACTAGCGGGGGGGCCAACACCACAGATACGCAGTATTTT. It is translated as CTSSQGTSGGANTTDTQYF.